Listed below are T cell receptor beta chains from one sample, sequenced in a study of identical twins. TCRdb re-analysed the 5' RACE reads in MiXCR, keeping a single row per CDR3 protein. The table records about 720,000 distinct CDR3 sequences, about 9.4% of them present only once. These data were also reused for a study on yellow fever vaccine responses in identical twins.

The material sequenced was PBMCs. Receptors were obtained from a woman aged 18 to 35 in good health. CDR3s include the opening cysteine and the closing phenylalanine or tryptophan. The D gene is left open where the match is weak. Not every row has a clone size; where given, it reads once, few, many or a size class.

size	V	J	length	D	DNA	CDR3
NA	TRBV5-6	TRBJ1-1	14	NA	TGTGCCAGCAGCTTCAGTTTGCATGGGGGAGAAGCTTTCTTT	CASSFSLHGGEAFF
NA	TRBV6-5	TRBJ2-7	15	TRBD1	TGTGCCAGCAGTTACTCACGGGACAGGGCATACGAGCAGTACTTC	CASSYSRDRAYEQYF
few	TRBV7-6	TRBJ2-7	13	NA	TGTGCCAGCAGCTGGGCAGGGGCAGACGAGCAGTACTTC	CASSWAGADEQYF
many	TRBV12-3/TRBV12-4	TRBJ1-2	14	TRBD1	TGTGCCAGCAGCTCAGGGGGATCGAACTATGGCTACACCTTC	CASSSGGSNYGYTF
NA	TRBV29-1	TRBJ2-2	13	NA	TGCAGCGTTGCGACAGTGAACACCGGGGAGCTGTTTTTT	CSVATVNTGELFF
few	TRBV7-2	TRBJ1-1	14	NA	TGTGCCAGCAGCTTAGGGGCCGGAGGGACTGAAGCTTTCTTT	CASSLGAGGTEAFF
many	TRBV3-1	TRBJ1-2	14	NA	TGTGCCAGCAGCCAAGCGGTTGTGTCGGGCGGCTACACCTTC	CASSQAVVSGGYTF
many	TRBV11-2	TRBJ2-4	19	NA	TGTGCCAGCAGCTTAGACCGGGTGCGATTAGCGGATGCCAAAAACATTCAGTACTTC	CASSLDRVRLADAKNIQYF
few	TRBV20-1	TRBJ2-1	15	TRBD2	TGCAGTGCTAGGTGGTCTAGCGGGGGGGCCATTGAGCAGTTCTTC	CSARWSSGGAIEQFF
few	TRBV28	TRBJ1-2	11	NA	TGTGCCAGCAACGCAGGTTATGGCTACACCTTC	CASNAGYGYTF
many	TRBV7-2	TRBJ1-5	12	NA	TGTGCCAGCAGCATTTCTAATCAGCCCCAGCATTTT	CASSISNQPQHF
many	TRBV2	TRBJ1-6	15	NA	TGTGCCAGCAAAGAAAGTCGCTCCTATAATTCACCCCTCCACTTT	CASKESRSYNSPLHF
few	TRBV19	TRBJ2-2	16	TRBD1	TGTGCCAGTAGTATAGTCGGGACAGGGTCCACCGGGGAGCTGTTTTTT	CASSIVGTGSTGELFF
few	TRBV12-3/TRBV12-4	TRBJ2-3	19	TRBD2	TGTGCCAGCAGTAGGCGAACTAGCGGGAGTGGGGTGGGCACAGATACGCAGTATTTT	CASSRRTSGSGVGTDTQYF
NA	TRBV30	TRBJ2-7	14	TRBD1	TGTGCCTGGAGTGTAAGAGACAGGGGTTACGAGCAGTACTTC	CAWSVRDRGYEQYF
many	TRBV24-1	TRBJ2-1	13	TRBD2	TGTGCCACTAGGACTAGCGGGGACAATGAGCAGTTCTTC	CATRTSGDNEQFF
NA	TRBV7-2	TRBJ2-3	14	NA	TGTGCCAGCAGCTCTAGACAGTCCACAGATACGCAGTATTTT	CASSSRQSTDTQYF
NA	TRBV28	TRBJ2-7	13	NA	TGTGCCAGCAGTGCGACTAGGGAAGGCGAGCAGTACTTC	CASSATREGEQYF
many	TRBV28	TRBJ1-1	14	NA	TGTGCCAGCAGTTTAAGGGCAACGAACACTGAAGCTTTCTTT	CASSLRATNTEAFF
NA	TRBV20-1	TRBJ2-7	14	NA	TGCAGTGCTAGAGATAAAAGGGTCTCCTACGAGCAGTACTTC	CSARDKRVSYEQYF
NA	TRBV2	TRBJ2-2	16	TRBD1	TGTGCCAGCGGAGGAGGACAGGGGGCGAACACCGGGGAGCTGTTTTTT	CASGGGQGANTGELFF
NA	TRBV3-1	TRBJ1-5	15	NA	TGTGCCAGCAGCCAAGGAGGGTTCGGAAGCCAGCCCCAGCATTTT	CASSQGGFGSQPQHF
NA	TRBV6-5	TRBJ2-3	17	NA	TGTGCCAGCAGTTACTCGAGGAGTAGCGCTAGCACAGATACGCAGTATTTT	CASSYSRSSASTDTQYF
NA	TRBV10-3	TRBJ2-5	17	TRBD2	TGTGCCACTACGACGACGACTAGCGGGGGGGGACAAGAGACCCAGTACTTC	CATTTTTSGGGQETQYF
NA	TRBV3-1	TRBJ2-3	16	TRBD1	TGTGCCAGCAGCCAAGACAGGGGGTTCTCCACAGATACGCAGTATTTT	CASSQDRGFSTDTQYF
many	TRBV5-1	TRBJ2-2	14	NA	TGCGCCAGCAGCTTGGAAGGTTCCACCGGGGAGCTGTTTTTT	CASSLEGSTGELFF
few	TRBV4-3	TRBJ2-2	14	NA	TGCGCCAGCAGCCAAGATATAGAAACCGGGGAGCTGTTTTTT	CASSQDIETGELFF
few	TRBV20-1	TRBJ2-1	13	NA	TGCAGTGCTCTAATGGAGGGAGACAATGAGCAGTTCTTC	CSALMEGDNEQFF
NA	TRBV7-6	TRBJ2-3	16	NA	TGTGCCAGCAGCCAAGAGACAGGGAGGGGCACAGATACGCAGTATTTT	CASSQETGRGTDTQYF
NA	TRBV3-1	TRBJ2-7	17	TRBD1	TGTGCCAGCAGCCAATGGTTCTCAGGGGGCCACGACTACGAGCAGTACTTC	CASSQWFSGGHDYEQYF
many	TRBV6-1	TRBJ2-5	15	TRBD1	TGTGCCAGCAGTGAGGACAGGGGGCGAGAAGAGACCCAGTACTTC	CASSEDRGREETQYF
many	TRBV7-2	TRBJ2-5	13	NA	TGCGCCAGCAGCTTGGAGCGGGAAGAGACCCAGTACTTC	CASSLEREETQYF
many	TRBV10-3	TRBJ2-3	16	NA	TGTGCCATCAGTCCCATTGGGGCAGGAGGCACAGATACGCAGTATTTT	CAISPIGAGGTDTQYF
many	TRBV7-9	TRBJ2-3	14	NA	TGTGCCAGCAGCTGGAGGGTCTCCACAGATACGCAGTATTTT	CASSWRVSTDTQYF
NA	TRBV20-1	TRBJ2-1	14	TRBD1	TGCAGTGCTAGGGGACAGGGTAAGGACAATGAGCAGTTCTTC	CSARGQGKDNEQFF
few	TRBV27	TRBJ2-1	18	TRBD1	TGTGCCAGCAGACCGGACAGGGGCGCCCTTAGCTCCTACAATGAGCAGTTCTTC	CASRPDRGALSSYNEQFF
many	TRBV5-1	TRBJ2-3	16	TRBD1	TGCGCCAGCAGCTTGGTCCTGGACAGGGCGGGAGATACGCAGTATTTT	CASSLVLDRAGDTQYF
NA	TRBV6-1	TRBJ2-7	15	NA	TGTGCCAGCACCCAAAACTCCCACTCGACCTACGAGCAGTACTTC	CASTQNSHSTYEQYF
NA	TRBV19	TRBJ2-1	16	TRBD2	TGTGCCAGTAGTGCGAGGCCGGGACTAGCGCTTAATGAGCAGTTCTTC	CASSARPGLALNEQFF
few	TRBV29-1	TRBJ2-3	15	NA	TGCAGCTCCCAAGGGGTAGCGGCCCGCACAGATACGCAGTATTTT	CSSQGVAARTDTQYF
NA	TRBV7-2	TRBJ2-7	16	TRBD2	TGTGCCAGCAGCTTGGGGGGGTCGGGAGGTCTCTACGAGCAGTACTTC	CASSLGGSGGLYEQYF
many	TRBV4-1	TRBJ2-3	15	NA	TGCGCCAGCAGCCAAGATGGCGGGGTCGCAGATACGCAGTATTTT	CASSQDGGVADTQYF
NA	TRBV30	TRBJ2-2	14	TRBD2	TGTGCCTGGGAACTAGCGGGGGGCTCCGGGGAGCTGTTTTTT	CAWELAGGSGELFF